This T cell receptor beta chain was sequenced in a study of T cells in localized non-small cell lung cancer. Regarding the study as a whole: Clonality peaked in uninvolved adjacent lung rather than tumor.

A word on this clone: Antigen: not known.

This table comes from immunoSEQ multiplex PCR, and its TCRdb copy is limited to in-frame clones, with some not included. The sample lists 70,000 to 95,000 clones; roughly 90% were seen once. The sequence was collected from a woman aged 35 to 69 with stage II squamous cell lung carcinoma. The sample in question was PBMCs, obtained before any cancer treatment.

As DNA, the CDR3 is TGTGCCAGCAGCTTGGGACAGACACAAGAGACCCAGTACTTC. Protein sequence: CASSLGQTQETQYF. This chain joins TRBV7-9 and TRBJ2-5, with 7 bases identical to TRBD1. V was clipped by 3 bases and J by 2 bases; unmatched bases: 3. The germline V gene has CDR1 SEHNR and CDR2 FQNEAQ (reference sequence). The CDR3 contains 14 residues. The full variable domain, rest sourced from reference TRBV7-9 and TRBJ2-5, is DTGVSQNPRHKITKRGQNVTFRCDPISEHNRLYWYRQTLGQGPEFLTYFQNEAQLEKSRLLSDRFSAERPKGSFSTLEIQRTEQGDSAMYLCASSLGQTQETQYFGPGTRLLVL.